This T cell receptor (beta chain) appears in the sequencing data of a study of regulatory and conventional T cells in RAG deficiency. J was trimmed by 4 bases and V by 1 base; bases with no gene match: 23. This CDR3 comprises 22 residues. CDR1 and CDR2 from the germline V gene are MNHNS and SASEGT. TCRdb's table, derived via immunoSEQ multiplex PCR, lists solely in-frame clones and lacks some. The sample includes around 30,000 clones, about 89% seen only once; the top ten take roughly 13%. The same specimen was also included in a second study, on regulatory T cells. That study adds: The PCR used 52 TRBV and 13 TRBJ primers.

The sample taken for sequencing was CD8+ T cells sorted from blood. The V gene is TRBV6-1, the J gene TRBJ2-3, with 10 bases matching TRBD2. This TCR was recovered from a human donor in good health. DNA of the CDR3: TGTGCCAGCAGTGAAGAGCCTTTTCTAGCGGGGGTAACCCCTCGGGGAGCAGATACGCAGTATTTT. Translated, it gives CASSEEPFLAGVTPRGADTQYF.